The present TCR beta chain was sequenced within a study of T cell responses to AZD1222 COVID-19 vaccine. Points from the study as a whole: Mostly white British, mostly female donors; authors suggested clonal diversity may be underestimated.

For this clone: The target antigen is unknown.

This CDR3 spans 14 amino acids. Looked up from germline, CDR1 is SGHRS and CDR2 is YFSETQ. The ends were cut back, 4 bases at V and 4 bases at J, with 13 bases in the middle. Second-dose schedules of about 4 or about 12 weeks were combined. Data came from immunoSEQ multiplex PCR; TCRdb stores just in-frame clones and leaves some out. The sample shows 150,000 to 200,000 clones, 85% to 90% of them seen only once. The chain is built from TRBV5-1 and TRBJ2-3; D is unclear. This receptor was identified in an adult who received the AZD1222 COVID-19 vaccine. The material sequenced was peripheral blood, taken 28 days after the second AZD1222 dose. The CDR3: CASSIVPPADTQYF. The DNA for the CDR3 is TGCGCCAGCAGCATAGTCCCTCCCGCAGATACGCAGTATTTT.